A single sample gave rise to the 31 T cell receptor beta chains below, sequenced in a study of glioma-infiltrating T cells (dated by TCRdb to the mid-2010s). The data were produced on an Illumina MiSeq. The iRepertoire nested amplicon-rescue multiplex PCR (arm-PCR) platform was used to amplify TCR alpha and beta CDR3 regions from RNA. TCRdb took the public reads, trimmed them with fastp at Q25, ran MiXCR for clone calling and kept in-frame beta chains. Entries are consolidated by CDR3 protein sequence, retaining the most common genes and DNA. This sample holds more than 350,000 distinct CDR3 sequences; roughly two fifths were observed only once. The ten top clones hold around 12% of the sample. Input material: glioma tissue, nonneoplastic brain tissue, or PBMCs (not recorded which). The receptors originated from a human donor with low-grade glioma or glioblastoma, undergoing nonglioma brain surgery, or in good health (not recorded which).

V and J are TRBV12-3 or TRBV12-4 and TRBJ1-4; D call uncertain. V was pared by 2 bases and J by 5 bases, with 9 bases between. The CDR3 spans 14 residues. The CDR3 bases are TGTGCCAGCAGTTTAAGGGCCATAAATGAAAAACTGTTTTTT. The encoded protein is CASSLRAINEKLFF.

Only a few counts were recorded for this clonotype. This rearrangement joins TRBV10-3 to TRBJ2-1, with a possible D match to TRBD1 (7 bases). The V and J ends lost 8 bases and 6 bases respectively, with 20 bases between them. The CDR3 totals 15 residues. Germline V gene data show CDR1 as ENHRY and CDR2 as SYGVKD. This chain's CDR3 is CAIPTGVTSSNEQFF. The CDR3 coding sequence is TGTGCCATCCCAACAGGGGTTACTAGCTCCAATGAGCAGTTCTTC.

Details on this clonotype: A much bigger clone sits one base away, suggesting this may be a read error. The chain uses TRBV20-1 and TRBJ2-3, with TRBD2 identical over 12 bases. CDR1 is DFQATT, CDR2 SNEGSKA, per germline (reference sequence). This CDR3 is built from 14 residues. The CDR3 loop is CSALRASGRDTKYF. In DNA form, the CDR3 reads TGCAGTGCTCTAAGGGCTAGCGGGAGGGATACGAAGTATTTT.

This clonotype appeared once. This is likely a read error, given that the CDR3 carries no conserved phenylalanine or tryptophan at its end. The chain joins TRBV28 to TRBJ2-7; 10 nucleotides line up with TRBD1. Germline V gives CDR1 MDHEN, CDR2 SYDVKM. V dropped 5 bases and J dropped 4; count of bases not matched to a gene: 8. There are 15 residues in the CDR3. The CDR3 region has the DNA TGTGCCAGCAGTGTACCGGGACAGGGGTCTTACGAGCAGTACCTC. Protein sequence: CASSVPGQGSYEQYL.

This clonotype was detected only a few times. The chain links TRBV4-1 to TRBJ2-1; 10 bases map to TRBD1. The CDR3 sequence is 17 residues long. The germline V gene has CDR1 MGHRA and CDR2 YSYEKL. The V gene end was trimmed by 2 bases and the J gene end by 4 bases; junction bases not matched to a gene: 8. The CDR3 loop reads CASSQPGTGAKYNEQFF. Here the CDR3 DNA reads TGCGCCAGCAGCCAACCTGGGACAGGGGCGAAATACAATGAGCAGTTCTTC.

As for this clonotype: The junction does not match germline at one end; this may be a read error. The chain is built from TRBV20-1 and TRBJ2-7, with D perhaps matching TRBD1 (6 bases). This CDR3 comprises 13 residues. Germline CDR1 reads DFQATT; CDR2 reads SNEGSKA (reference sequence). As DNA, the CDR3 is TGCAGTGCTTGGAGACAGGACTCCTACGAGCACTACTTC. Translating it yields CSAWRQDSYEHYF.

The rearrangement links TRBV4-3 to TRBJ2-7, with no clear D. Germline CDR1 is LGHNA and CDR2 is YSLEER. Between the trimmed V and J ends, which lost 0 bases and 3 bases, there was a span of 15 bases. This CDR3 contains 16 residues. CDR3: CASSQDPINLGYEQYF. DNA of the CDR3: TGCGCCAGCAGCCAAGATCCGATAAATCTCGGCTACGAGCAGTACTTC.

The genes are TRBV20-1 and TRBJ2-1; 12 bases agree with TRBD2. The CDR3 contains 15 residues. Unmatched junction bases numbered 8, after V lost 6 bases and J lost 5 bases. Germline-derived CDR1 and CDR2 are DFQATT and SNEGSKA (reference sequence). As DNA, the CDR3 is TGCAGTGCGATGACTAGCGGGAGCCGTCACAATGAGCAGTTCTTC. It is translated as CSAMTSGSRHNEQFF.

In regard to this clonotype: Relative to the germline gene, one junction end is altered; a read error may explain this. This chain joins TRBV28 and TRBJ1-1; D gene uncertain. Germline V gene sequence: CDR1 MDHEN, CDR2 SYDVKM. This CDR3 has 14 residues. The CDR3 sequence is CASSLTVQNTGAFF. The CDR3 DNA follows: TGTGCCAGCAGTCTGACCGTTCAGAACACTGGAGCTTTCTTT.

This clonotype was counted ten times or more. This chain links TRBV24-1 with TRBJ2-3; D ambiguous. The CDR3 totals 12 residues. CDR1 KGHDR and CDR2 SFDVKD come from the germline V gene. V was pared by 4 bases and J by 5 bases, with 6 bases between. The CDR3 spells CATSDRRDTQYF. The CDR3 DNA follows: TGTGCCACCAGTGACCGTAGAGATACGCAGTATTTT.

The V call is TRBV28, the J call TRBJ2-5; D gene ambiguous. The CDR3 totals 14 residues. The germline gives CDR1 MDHEN, CDR2 SYDVKM. Trimming stripped 2 bases from V and 2 bases from J, with 9 bases between. This CDR3 reads CASSLGYQQETQYF. The CDR3, as DNA: TGTGCCAGCAGTTTAGGCTACCAGCAAGAGACCCAGTACTTC.

The chain joins TRBV28 to TRBJ2-3; D unclear. Germline V gene sequence: CDR1 MDHEN, CDR2 SYDVKM. The CDR3 spans 17 residues. V was cut by 5 bases and J by 0 bases, with 18 bases left in between. CDR3 sequence: CASSLPPGQPSTDTQYF. DNA for the CDR3: TGTGCCAGCAGTCTACCCCCTGGTCAACCTAGCACAGATACGCAGTATTTT.

CDR3 loop: CASSLQLGSYNEQFF. The CDR3 nucleotides read TGTGCCAGCAGCTTACAACTAGGATCCTACAATGAGCAGTTCTTC. The J gene is TRBJ2-1, the V gene TRBV7-2; tentative D call: TRBD2 (5 bases). V lost 2 bases and J lost 1, with 9 bases in between. The length of the CDR3 is 15 residues. CDR1 and CDR2 (germline): SGHTA, FQGNSA.

With regard to this clonotype: A much larger clone differs by one base, so this may be a read error. V gene TRBV24-1 combines with J gene TRBJ2-1; D remains unclear. V lost 5 bases and J lost 4, with 20 bases in between. The CDR3 totals 17 residues. Germline lookup yields CDR1 KGHDR and CDR2 SFDVKD. CDR3 bases: TGTGCCACCAGTGGCCCCCTAACTCAACTGGCATACAATGAGCAGTTCTTC. Its protein product is CATSGPLTQLAYNEQFF.

This clonotype was seen only once. J is TRBJ2-7 and V is TRBV7-9; 11 nucleotides match TRBD2. The CDR3 covers 16 residues. The V gene end was trimmed by 4 bases and the J gene end by 4 bases; junction bases not matched to a gene: 9. Germline V lookup: CDR1 SEHNR, CDR2 FQNEAQ (reference sequence). The CDR3 here is CASSSGKASGRYEQYF. In DNA, the CDR3 is TGTGCCAGCAGCTCCGGGAAGGCTAGCGGGAGGTACGAGCAGTACTTC.

V and J are TRBV19 and TRBJ2-7; D is undetermined. The CDR3 sequence is 13 residues long. The ends were cut back, 6 bases at V and 5 bases at J, with 14 bases in the middle. The germline CDR1 and CDR2 sequences are LNHDA and SQIVND (reference sequence). The CDR3 DNA sequence: TGTGCCAGTAGCCAATGGACGGGCGACGAGCAGTACTTC. Translating it yields CASSQWTGDEQYF.

Comments on this clonotype: A clone one base away is much larger, so this may be a read error. This chain connects TRBV28 to TRBJ2-7; weak D call: TRBD2 (7 bases). This CDR3 contains 12 residues. Germline values: CDR1 MDHEN, CDR2 SYDVKM. CDR3 region: CARSLGGHEQYF. CDR3 nucleotides: TGTGCCCGCAGTTTGGGGGGGCACGAGCAGTACTTC.

This clonotype showed up just a few times. V usage is TRBV24-1 and J usage is TRBJ2-3; 7 nucleotides align to TRBD1. CDR1 is KGHDR, CDR2 SFDVKD, per germline. The ends lost 6 bases at V and 0 bases at J; junction bases unmatched: 2. The CDR3 sequence is 14 residues long. The CDR3 spells CATSLDRSTDTQYF. CDR3 bases: TGTGCCACCAGTCTGGACAGGAGCACAGATACGCAGTATTTT.

About this clonotype: At one end the junction does not follow the germline gene, possibly because of a read error. The chain has TRBV4-2 and TRBJ2-1, with 7 bases fitting TRBD2. Germline loops: CDR1 LGHNA, CDR2 YNFKEQ. There are 16 residues in the CDR3. The CDR3 spells CTSSPDWGGGGNEQFF. As DNA, the CDR3 is TGTACCAGCAGCCCCGACTGGGGCGGGGGTGGCAATGAGCAGTTCTTC.

This clonotype has at least ten counts. This rearrangement joins TRBV6-1 to TRBJ1-1, with D hard to call. This CDR3 spans 11 amino acids. CDR1 and CDR2 from the germline V gene are MNHNS and SASEGT. Deletions cut 5 bases from V and 0 bases from J, with 1 base between. Here the CDR3 reads CASSMNTEAFF. The CDR3 DNA is TGTGCCAGCAGTATGAACACTGAAGCTTTCTTT.

Regarding this clonotype: This may be a read error, as it is one base from a much larger clone. The chain joins TRBV6-6 to TRBJ2-3; 9 bases agree with TRBD2. Germline V gives CDR1 MNHNY, CDR2 SVGAGI (reference sequence). Trimming took 3 bases from V and 3 from J; bases not matched to a gene: 10. The CDR3 is 17 residues long. CDR3 DNA sequence: TGTGCCAGCAGTTATTCGACTAGCGGAGGGAGAACAGATACGCAGTATTTT. It codes for CASSYSTSGGRTDTQYF.

The chain recombines TRBV28 with TRBJ2-7; 8 positions match TRBD2. V shed 6 bases and J 1 base; nucleotides not matched to a gene: 8. Germline loops: CDR1 MDHEN, CDR2 SYDVKM. The CDR3 has 15 amino acids. The CDR3 DNA follows: TGTGCCAGCAGCCGGGGGGGGGACGGATCCTACGAGCAGTACTTC. It specifies CASSRGGDGSYEQYF.

Concerning this clonotype: Just one base apart from a much larger clone, this may be a read error. This chain joins TRBV20-1 and TRBJ2-7, with D perhaps matching TRBD2 (5 bases). The CDR3 runs to 15 residues. Looked up from germline, CDR1 is DFQATT and CDR2 is SNEGSKA (reference sequence). The V gene lost 6 bases and the J gene lost 2 bases, with 20 bases spanning the gap. The CDR3: CSAWPPSLSAYEQYF. DNA for the CDR3: TGCAGTGCCTGGCCCCCTAGCCTAAGCGCCTACGAGCAGTACTTC.

The rearrangement links TRBV29-1 to TRBJ2-7, with D possibly matching TRBD1 (5 bases). CDR1 and CDR2 from the germline V gene are SQVTM and ANQGSEA. The CDR3 extends over 14 amino acids. V lost 4 bases to trimming and J lost 0 bases, with 13 bases between them. CDR3 protein: CSVVSGHSSYEQYF. Written as DNA, the CDR3 is TGCAGCGTTGTATCAGGGCACAGCTCCTACGAGCAGTACTTC.

This clonotype was picked up a small number of times. The chain recombines TRBV24-1 with TRBJ1-5; 8 nucleotides agree with TRBD1. Germline V gives CDR1 KGHDR, CDR2 SFDVKD. The junction had 9 bases not matched to a gene; V was cut back by 9 bases and J by 6 bases. The length of the CDR3 is 14 residues. This CDR3 is CATSQGARGQPQHF. The CDR3 nucleotides read TGTGCCACCTCCCAGGGGGCAAGGGGTCAGCCCCAGCATTTT.

This clonotype was picked up one time. The chain has TRBV11-2 and TRBJ2-2; 7 bases match TRBD2. CDR3 length: 16 residues. Germline values: CDR1 SGHAT, CDR2 FQNNGV. The V and J ends lost 6 bases and 2 bases, in that order; junction bases with no gene match: 9. The chain's CDR3 is CASSQGTSDNTGELFF. DNA of the CDR3: TGTGCCAGCAGTCAAGGCACTAGCGATAACACCGGGGAGCTGTTTTTT.

This clonotype was picked up many times. This chain links TRBV27 with TRBJ2-7; D ambiguous. CDR1 and CDR2 (germline): MNHEY, SMNVEV (reference sequence). The CDR3 is 15 residues long. V was cut by 4 bases and J by 0 bases, with 13 bases left in between. The CDR3 loop is CASSSIGFSSYEQYF. CDR3 bases: TGTGCCAGCAGTTCGATAGGGTTCAGCTCCTACGAGCAGTACTTC.

V usage is TRBV27 and J usage is TRBJ2-2, with D unresolved. The CDR3 contains 17 residues. Germline CDR1 reads MNHEY; CDR2 reads SMNVEV (reference sequence). Trimming left V 6 bases short and J 1 base short, with 18 bases between. CDR3: CASSLLRGPENTGELFF. The CDR3 region has the DNA TGTGCCAGCAGCTTACTCCGCGGCCCCGAGAACACCGGGGAGCTGTTTTTT.

About this clonotype itself: Given a much more abundant clone one base away, this may be a read error. The rearrangement links TRBV20-1 to TRBJ2-3; no definite D call. The CDR3 consists of 15 residues. Germline CDR1 DFQATT, CDR2 SNEGSKA (reference sequence). Deletions cut 5 bases from V and 2 bases from J, with 17 bases between. The CDR3 DNA reads TGCAGTGCTGTCCGTTTACAATCTTCCACAGATACGCAGTATTTT. This sequence encodes CSAVRLQSSTDTQYF.

This clonotype showed up many times. This chain links TRBV28 with TRBJ2-5; 8 nucleotides agree with TRBD2. Germline CDR1 is MDHEN and CDR2 is SYDVKM. This CDR3 comprises 12 residues. J lost 5 bases, V lost 6 bases, and 2 bases had no gene match. The CDR3 sequence: CASRTGGETQYF. CDR3 DNA sequence: TGTGCCAGCAGGACGGGGGGGGAGACCCAGTACTTC.

The chain couples TRBV20-1 to TRBJ1-3; a possible D gene is TRBD1 (6 bases). The CDR3 is 17 residues long. Germline CDR1 DFQATT, CDR2 SNEGSKA (reference sequence). The V and J ends lost 5 bases and 2 bases respectively, with 22 bases between them. DNA of the CDR3: TGCAGTGCTTCCCAGGGGCCCCTACCTATCCCTGGAAACACCATATATTTT. Translation: CSASQGPLPIPGNTIYF.